This T cell receptor beta chain was identified during a study of shared clonotypes between healthy human individuals. About the research overall: Plates per donor: three CD4 naive, three CD4 memory, two CD8 naive, one CD8 memory.

The CDR3 covers 15 residues. V dropped 5 bases and J dropped 0; count of bases not matched to a gene: 3. The germline V gene has CDR1 LNHDA and CDR2 SQIVND (reference sequence). A word on this clone: Its antigen is unknown.

General study findings and limits: It was the non-shared clonotypes that had lower generation probabilities than clonotypes shared by all four donors.

Terminally differentiated effector memory CD45RA+ cells were excluded by CCR7 positive selection of CD45RO-negative cells. Donors comprised healthy HIV-negative adults lacking recent acute infections or vaccinations. Method: immunoSEQ multiplex PCR; TCRdb's copy keeps in-frame clones and lacks some. The profile shows about 2.2 million clones, 90% to 95% of them singletons. This clonotype was sampled from a man aged 18-30 years in good health. Some clones in this sample may be carry-over from other donors' samples. The sample was naive CD8+ T cells from PBMCs. The chain employs TRBV19 and TRBJ2-3; 9 positions match TRBD2. CDR3 in amino acids: CASSRLAVSTDTQYF. The CDR3 DNA reads as TGTGCCAGTAGTCGACTAGCGGTAAGCACAGATACGCAGTATTTT.